Listed here is a single T cell receptor beta chain. This sample was taken from a study of blood T cell repertoires in COVID-19. The CDR3 length is 14 residues. Germline V gene sequence: CDR1 KGHDR, CDR2 SFDVKD. Trimming took off 6 bases at V and 4 bases at J, with 14 bases between the two ends. The repertoire was sequenced with immunoSEQ multiplex PCR; TCRdb's copy has only in-frame clones and lacks some. The data hold some 220,000 clones, with 65% to 90% observed a single time. The genes are TRBV24-1 and TRBJ1-2; D remains unclear. Source material: peripheral blood. The receptor comes from a woman aged 70 to 79 with COVID-19, enrolled during active disease. In nucleotides, the CDR3 is TGTGCCACCAGTTTAAAGGGAGCGCCCTATGGCTACACCTTC. Its protein product is CATSLKGAPYGYTF.